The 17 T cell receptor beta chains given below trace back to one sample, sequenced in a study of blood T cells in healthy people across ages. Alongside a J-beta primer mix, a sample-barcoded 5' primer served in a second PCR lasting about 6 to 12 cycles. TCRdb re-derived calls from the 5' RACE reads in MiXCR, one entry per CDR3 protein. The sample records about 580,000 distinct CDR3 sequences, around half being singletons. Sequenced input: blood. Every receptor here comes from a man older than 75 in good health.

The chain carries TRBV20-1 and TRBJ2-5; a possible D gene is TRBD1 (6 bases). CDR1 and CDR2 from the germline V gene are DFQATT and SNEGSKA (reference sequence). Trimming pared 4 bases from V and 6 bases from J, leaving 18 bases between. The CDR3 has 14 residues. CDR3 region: CSATRARGGKTQYF. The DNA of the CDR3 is TGCAGTGCTACCCGTGCCAGGGGTGGAAAGACCCAGTACTTC.

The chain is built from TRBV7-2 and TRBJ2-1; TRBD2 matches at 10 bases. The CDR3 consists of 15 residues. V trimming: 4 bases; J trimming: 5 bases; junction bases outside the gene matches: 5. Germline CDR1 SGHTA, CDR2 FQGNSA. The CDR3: CASSYLSGRNNEQFF. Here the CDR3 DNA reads TGTGCCAGCAGCTACCTTAGCGGGAGGAACAATGAGCAGTTCTTC.

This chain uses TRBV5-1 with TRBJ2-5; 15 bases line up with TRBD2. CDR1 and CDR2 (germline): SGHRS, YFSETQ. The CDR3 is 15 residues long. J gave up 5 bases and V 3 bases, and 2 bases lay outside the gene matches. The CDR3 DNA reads TGCGCCAGCAGCTGGGGGACTAGCGGGAGGGAGACCCAGTACTTC. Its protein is CASSWGTSGRETQYF. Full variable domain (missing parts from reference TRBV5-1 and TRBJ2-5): KAGVTQTPRYLIKTRGQQVTLSCSPISGHRSVSWYQQTPGQGLQFLFEYFSETQRNKGNFPGRFSGRQFSNSRSEMNVSTLELGDSALYLCASSWGTSGRETQYFGPGTRLLVL.

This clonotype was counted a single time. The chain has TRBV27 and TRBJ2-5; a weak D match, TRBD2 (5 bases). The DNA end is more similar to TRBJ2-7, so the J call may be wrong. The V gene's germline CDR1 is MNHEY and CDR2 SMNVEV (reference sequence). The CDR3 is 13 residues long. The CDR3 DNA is TGTGCCAGCAGTTTTGGACTTTTTTACGAGCAGTACTTC. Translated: CASSFGLFYEQYF.

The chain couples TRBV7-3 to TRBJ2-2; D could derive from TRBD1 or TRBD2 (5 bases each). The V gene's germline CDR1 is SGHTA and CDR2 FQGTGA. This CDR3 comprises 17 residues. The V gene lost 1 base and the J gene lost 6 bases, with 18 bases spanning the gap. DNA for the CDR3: TGTGCCAGCAGCTTAAGTTTGGGGGAAGCGTTGGCCGGGGAGCTGTTTTTT. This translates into CASSLSLGEALAGELFF.

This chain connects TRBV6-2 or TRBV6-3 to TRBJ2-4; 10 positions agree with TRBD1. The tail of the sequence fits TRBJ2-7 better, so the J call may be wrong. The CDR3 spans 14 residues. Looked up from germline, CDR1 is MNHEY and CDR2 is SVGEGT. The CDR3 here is CASRSLDRGSEQYF. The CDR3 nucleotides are TGTGCCAGCAGATCATTGGACAGGGGGAGCGAGCAGTACTTC.

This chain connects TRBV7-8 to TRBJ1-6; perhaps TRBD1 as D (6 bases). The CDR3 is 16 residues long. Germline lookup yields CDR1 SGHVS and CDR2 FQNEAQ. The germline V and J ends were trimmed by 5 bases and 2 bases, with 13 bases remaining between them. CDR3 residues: CASSLPRGTYNSPLHF. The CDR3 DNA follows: TGTGCCAGCAGCCTACCGAGGGGGACCTATAATTCACCCCTCCACTTT. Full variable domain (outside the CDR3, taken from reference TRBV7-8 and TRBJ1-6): GAGVSQSPRYKVAKRGQDVALRCDPISGHVSLFWYQQALGQGPEFLTYFQNEAQLDKSGLPSDRFFAERPEGSVSTLKIQRTQQEDSAVYLCASSLPRGTYNSPLHFGNGTRLTVT.

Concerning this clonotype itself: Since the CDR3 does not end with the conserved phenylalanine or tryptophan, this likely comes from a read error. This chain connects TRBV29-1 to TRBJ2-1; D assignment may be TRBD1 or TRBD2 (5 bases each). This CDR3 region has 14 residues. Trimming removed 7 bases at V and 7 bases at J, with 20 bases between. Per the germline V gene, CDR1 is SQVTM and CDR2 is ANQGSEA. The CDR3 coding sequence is TGCAGCGCTTCACACGGGACCCCCCGAAATGAGCAGTTCATC. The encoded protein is CSASHGTPRNEQFI.

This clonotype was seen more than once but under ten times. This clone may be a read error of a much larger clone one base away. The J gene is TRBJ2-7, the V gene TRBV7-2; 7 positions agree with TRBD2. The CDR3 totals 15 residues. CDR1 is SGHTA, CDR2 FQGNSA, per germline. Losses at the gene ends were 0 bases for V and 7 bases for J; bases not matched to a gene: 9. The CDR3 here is CASSLATGRLNEQYF. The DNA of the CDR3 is TGTGCCAGCAGCTTAGCGACCGGGAGGCTGAATGAGCAGTACTTC.

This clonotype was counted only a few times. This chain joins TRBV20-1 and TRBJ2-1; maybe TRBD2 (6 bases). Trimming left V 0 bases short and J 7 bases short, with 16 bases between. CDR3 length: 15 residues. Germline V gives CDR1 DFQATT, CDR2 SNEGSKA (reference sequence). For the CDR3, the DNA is TGCAGTGCTAGAGACTCCCACGCGGCGGGGAATGAGCAGTTCTTC. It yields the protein CSARDSHAAGNEQFF.

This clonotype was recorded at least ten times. For the CDR3, the DNA is TGTGCCAGCAGCCGCGGGACATCCTATGGCTACACCTTC. It encodes CASSRGTSYGYTF. The chain is built from TRBV7-9 and TRBJ1-2, with D tentatively TRBD1 (6 bases). The CDR3 totals 13 residues. V was cut by 5 bases and J by 4 bases, with 11 bases left in between. Germline V CDR1 and CDR2: SEHNR, FQNEAQ (reference sequence).

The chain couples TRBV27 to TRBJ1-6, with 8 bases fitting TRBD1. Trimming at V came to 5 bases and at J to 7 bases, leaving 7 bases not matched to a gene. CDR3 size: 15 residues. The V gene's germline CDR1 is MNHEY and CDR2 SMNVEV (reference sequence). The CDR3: CASSRGQGFNSPLHF. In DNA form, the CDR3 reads TGTGCCAGCAGTCGTGGACAGGGCTTCAATTCACCCCTCCACTTT.

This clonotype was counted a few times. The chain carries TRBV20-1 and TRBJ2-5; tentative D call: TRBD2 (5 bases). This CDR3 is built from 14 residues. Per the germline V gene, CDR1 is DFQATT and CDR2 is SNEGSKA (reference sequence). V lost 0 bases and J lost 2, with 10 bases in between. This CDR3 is CSARDTLAQETQYF. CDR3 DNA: TGCAGTGCTAGAGATACGCTAGCTCAAGAGACCCAGTACTTC.

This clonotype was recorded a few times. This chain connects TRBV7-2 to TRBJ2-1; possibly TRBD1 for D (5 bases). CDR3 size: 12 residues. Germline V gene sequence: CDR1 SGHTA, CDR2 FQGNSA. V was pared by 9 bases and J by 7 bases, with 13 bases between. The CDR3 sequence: CARPDIWNEQFF. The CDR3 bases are TGTGCCAGACCGGACATTTGGAATGAGCAGTTCTTC.

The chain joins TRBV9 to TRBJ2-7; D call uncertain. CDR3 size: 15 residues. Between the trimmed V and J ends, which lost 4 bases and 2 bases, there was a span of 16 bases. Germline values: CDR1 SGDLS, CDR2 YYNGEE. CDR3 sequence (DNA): TGTGCCAGCAGCCTACGTGACAACCCTCCCTACGAGCAGTACTTC. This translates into CASSLRDNPPYEQYF.

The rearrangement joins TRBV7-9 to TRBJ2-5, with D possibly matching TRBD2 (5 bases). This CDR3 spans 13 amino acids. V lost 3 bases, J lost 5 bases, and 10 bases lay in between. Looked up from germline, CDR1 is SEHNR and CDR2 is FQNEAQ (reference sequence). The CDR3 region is CASSLYGDETQYF. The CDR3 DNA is TGTGCCAGCAGCTTGTACGGGGATGAGACCCAGTACTTC. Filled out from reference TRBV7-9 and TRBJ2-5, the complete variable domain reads DTGVSQNPRHKITKRGQNVTFRCDPISEHNRLYWYRQTLGQGPEFLTYFQNEAQLEKSRLLSDRFSAERPKGSFSTLEIQRTEQGDSAMYLCASSLYGDETQYFGPGTRLLVL.

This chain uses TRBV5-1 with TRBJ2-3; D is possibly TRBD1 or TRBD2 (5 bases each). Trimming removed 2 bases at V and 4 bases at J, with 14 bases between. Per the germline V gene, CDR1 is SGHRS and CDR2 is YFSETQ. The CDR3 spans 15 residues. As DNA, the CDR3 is TGCGCCAGCAGCTTATCCCGGCCGGGGCCAGATACGCAGTATTTT. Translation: CASSLSRPGPDTQYF.